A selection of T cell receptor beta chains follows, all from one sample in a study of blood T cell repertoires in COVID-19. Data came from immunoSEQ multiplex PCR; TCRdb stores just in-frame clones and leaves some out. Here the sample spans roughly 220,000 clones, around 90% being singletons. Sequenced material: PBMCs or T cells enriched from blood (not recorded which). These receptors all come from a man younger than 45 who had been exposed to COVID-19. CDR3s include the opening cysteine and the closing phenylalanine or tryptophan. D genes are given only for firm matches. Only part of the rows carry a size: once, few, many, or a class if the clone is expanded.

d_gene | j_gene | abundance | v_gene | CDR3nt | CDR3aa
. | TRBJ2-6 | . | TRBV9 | TGTGCCAGCGGAGGGGTGCCCTCTGGGGCCAACGTCCTGACTTTC | CASGGVPSGANVLTF
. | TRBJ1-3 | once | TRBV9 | TGTGCCAGCAGCGTAGAAGGACAGTCAAACACCATATATTTT | CASSVEGQSNTIYF
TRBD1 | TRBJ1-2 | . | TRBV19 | TGTGCCATCTTTGGGGGACAGGGGGCTTACTATGGCTACACCTTC | CAIFGGQGAYYGYTF
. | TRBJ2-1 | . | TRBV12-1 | TGTGCCAGCAGCTCCGTGGGCAGGGAATACAATGAGCAGTTCTTC | CASSSVGREYNEQFF
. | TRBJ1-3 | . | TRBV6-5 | TGTGCCAGCAGCAAGCCCCCGAGGAACACCATATATTTT | CASSKPPRNTIYF
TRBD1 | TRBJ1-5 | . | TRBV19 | TGTGCCAGTACCTCGGATGGGACAGGGACTTGGCCCCAGCATTTT | CASTSDGTGTWPQHF
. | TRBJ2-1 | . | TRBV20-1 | TGCAGTGCTAGTTTCGCAGACAATGAGCAGTTCTTC | CSASFADNEQFF
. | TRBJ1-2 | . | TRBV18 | TGTGCCAGCTCACCACCGGGGGGGGTTTTGCTTGGCTACACCTTC | CASSPPGGVLLGYTF
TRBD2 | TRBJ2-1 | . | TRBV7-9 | TGTGCCAGCAGCCTGAGGACTAGCGGGGCAGGGAATGAGCAGTTCTTC | CASSLRTSGAGNEQFF
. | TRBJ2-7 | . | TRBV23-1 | TGCGCCAGCAGTCAAGGGAGGGGGGGCGCCTACGAGCAGTACTTC | CASSQGRGGAYEQYF
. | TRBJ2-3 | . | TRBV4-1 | TGCGCCAGCAGCCAAGATCCCGGGGATGCGTGGACCACAGATACGCAGTATTTT | CASSQDPGDAWTTDTQYF
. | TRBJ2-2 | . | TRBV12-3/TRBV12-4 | TGTGCCAGCAGTACCACAGGGCTCGGGGAGCTGTTTTTT | CASSTTGLGELFF
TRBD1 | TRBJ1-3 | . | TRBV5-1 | TGCGCCAGCAGCTTGGGGGGGACAGACTCTGGAAACACCATATATTTT | CASSLGGTDSGNTIYF
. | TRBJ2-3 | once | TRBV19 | TGTGCCAGTAGTATGGGGCCAGGGTCGGATACGCAGTATTTT | CASSMGPGSDTQYF
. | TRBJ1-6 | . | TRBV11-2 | TGTGCCAGCAGCTTCCCGGGTCCCGGATATAATTCACCCCTCCACTTT | CASSFPGPGYNSPLHF
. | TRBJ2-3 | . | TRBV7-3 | TGTGCCAGCAGCTTAAGCAGGAACACAGATACGCAGTATTTT | CASSLSRNTDTQYF
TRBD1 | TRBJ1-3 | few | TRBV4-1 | TGCGCCAGCAGCCAAGGGACAGGGGGAGGAAACACCATATATTTT | CASSQGTGGGNTIYF
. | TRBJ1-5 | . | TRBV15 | TGTGCCACCAGCAGACGACCCCGGGACAATCAGCCCCAGCATTTT | CATSRRPRDNQPQHF
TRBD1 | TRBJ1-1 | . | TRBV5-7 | TGTGCCAGCAGAAATGGGACAGGGGCGTTTAACACTGAAGCTTTCTTT | CASRNGTGAFNTEAFF
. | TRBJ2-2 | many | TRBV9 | TGTGCCAGCAGCCCTCGGTCGGACAGCGGGGAGCTGTTTTTT | CASSPRSDSGELFF
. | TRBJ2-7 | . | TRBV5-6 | TGTGCCAGCAGCTTGGACATGAACGAGCAGTACTTC | CASSLDMNEQYF
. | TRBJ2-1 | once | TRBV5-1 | TGCGCCAGCAGCTTCGACAGGGAGGCCTACAATGAGCAGTTCTTC | CASSFDREAYNEQFF
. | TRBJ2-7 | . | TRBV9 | TGTGCCAGCAGCGTAATCGACAACAGATCCGACCCCTCATCCTACGAGCAGTACTTC | CASSVIDNRSDPSSYEQYF
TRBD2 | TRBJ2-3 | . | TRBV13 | TGTGCCAGCAGCTTATTTCGGACTAGCGGGGACCCAGATACGCAGTATTTT | CASSLFRTSGDPDTQYF
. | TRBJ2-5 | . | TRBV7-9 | TGTGCCAGCAGCCAGGGCGTAGTCCAAGAGACCCAGTACTTC | CASSQGVVQETQYF
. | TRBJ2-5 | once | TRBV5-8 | TGTGCCAGCAGCCCCCACCGGTCGCTGACAGCCGAACAAGAGACCCAGTACTTC | CASSPHRSLTAEQETQYF
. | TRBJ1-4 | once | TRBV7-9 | TGTGCCAGCAGCTGGAGACTTGAAAAACTGTTTTTT | CASSWRLEKLFF
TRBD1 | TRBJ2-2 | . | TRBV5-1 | TGCGCCAGCAGCTTAGGACAGGGGGCGCCGGGCGGGGAGCTGTTTTTT | CASSLGQGAPGGELFF
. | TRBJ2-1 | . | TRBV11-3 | TGTGCCAGCAGCTTAGGGAGGGCCAATGAGCAGTTCTTC | CASSLGRANEQFF
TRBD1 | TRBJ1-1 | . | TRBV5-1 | TGCGCCAGCAGCCCGGGACAGGGGAGGGGAATGAACACTGAAGCTTTCTTT | CASSPGQGRGMNTEAFF
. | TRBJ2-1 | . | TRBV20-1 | TGCAGTGCTAGCCCTATCAATGAGCAGTTCTTC | CSASPINEQFF